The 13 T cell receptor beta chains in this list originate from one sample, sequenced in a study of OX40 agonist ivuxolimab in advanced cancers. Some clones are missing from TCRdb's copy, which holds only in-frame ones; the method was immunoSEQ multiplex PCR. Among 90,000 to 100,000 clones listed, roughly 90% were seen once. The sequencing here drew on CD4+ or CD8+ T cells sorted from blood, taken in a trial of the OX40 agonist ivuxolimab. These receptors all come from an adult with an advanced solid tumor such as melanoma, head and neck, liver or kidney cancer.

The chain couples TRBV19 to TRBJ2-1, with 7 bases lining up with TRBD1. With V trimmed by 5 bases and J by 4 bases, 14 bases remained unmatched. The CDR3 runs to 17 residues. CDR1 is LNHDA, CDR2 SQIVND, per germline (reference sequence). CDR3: CASSSNRGKGTYNEQFF. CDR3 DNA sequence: TGTGCCAGTAGTTCGAACAGGGGAAAGGGCACGTACAATGAGCAGTTCTTC.

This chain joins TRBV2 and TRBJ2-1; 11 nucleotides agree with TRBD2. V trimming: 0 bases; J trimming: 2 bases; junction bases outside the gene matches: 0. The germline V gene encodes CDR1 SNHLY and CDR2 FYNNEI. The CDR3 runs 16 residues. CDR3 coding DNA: TGTGCCAGCAGTGAAGCGGGACTAGCGGCCTACAATGAGCAGTTCTTC. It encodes CASSEAGLAAYNEQFF.

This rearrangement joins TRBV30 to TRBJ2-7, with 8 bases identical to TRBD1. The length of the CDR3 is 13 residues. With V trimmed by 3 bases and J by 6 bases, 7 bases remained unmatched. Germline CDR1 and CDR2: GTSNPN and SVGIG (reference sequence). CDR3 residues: CAWSQDRVREQYF. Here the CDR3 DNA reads TGTGCCTGGAGCCAGGACAGGGTACGCGAGCAGTACTTC.

The CDR3 protein is CASSVGGQETQYF. The CDR3 nucleotides are TGTGCCAGCAGTGTCGGGGGCCAAGAGACCCAGTACTTC. The V and J genes are TRBV2 and TRBJ2-5; D perhaps matches TRBD2 (6 bases). This CDR3 region has 13 residues. Trimming removed 4 bases from V and 1 base from J, with 7 bases in between. Germline lookup yields CDR1 SNHLY and CDR2 FYNNEI. Full variable domain (rest looked up from reference TRBV2 and TRBJ2-5): EPEVTQTPSHQVTQMGQEVILRCVPISNHLYFYWYRQILGQKVEFLVSFYNNEISEKSEIFDDQFSVERPDGSNFTLKIRSTKLEDSAMYFCASSVGGQETQYFGPGTRLLVL.

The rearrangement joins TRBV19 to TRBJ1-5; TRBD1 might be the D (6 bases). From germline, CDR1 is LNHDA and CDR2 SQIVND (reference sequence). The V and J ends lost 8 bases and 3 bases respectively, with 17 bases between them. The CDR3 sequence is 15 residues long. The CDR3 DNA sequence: TGTGCCAGTTTGGAGGGAAGGGGGTTCAATCAGCCCCAGCATTTT. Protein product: CASLEGRGFNQPQHF. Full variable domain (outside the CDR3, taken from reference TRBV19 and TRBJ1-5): DGGITQSPKYLFRKEGQNVTLSCEQNLNHDAMYWYRQDPGQGLRLIYYSQIVNDFQKGDIAEGYSVSREKKESFPLTVTSAQKNPTAFYLCASLEGRGFNQPQHFGDGTRLSIL.

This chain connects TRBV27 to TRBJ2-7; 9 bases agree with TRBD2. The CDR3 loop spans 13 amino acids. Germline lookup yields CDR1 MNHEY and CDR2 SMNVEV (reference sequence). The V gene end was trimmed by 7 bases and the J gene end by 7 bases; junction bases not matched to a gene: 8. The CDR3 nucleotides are TGTGCCAGCATGGCTAGCGGGATTCGTGAGCAGTACTTC. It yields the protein CASMASGIREQYF.

CDR3 sequence (DNA): TGTGCCAGCAGTGCTCGGGGGAAACTGGCAGATACGCAGTATTTT. Translated, it gives CASSARGKLADTQYF. This sequence joins TRBV2 and TRBJ2-3; D is possibly TRBD2 (6 bases). V was shortened by 4 bases and J by 4 bases, with 15 bases between the two germline ends. Germline lookup yields CDR1 SNHLY and CDR2 FYNNEI. The CDR3 runs to 15 residues. The full variable domain, its missing parts supplied by reference TRBV2 and TRBJ2-3, is EPEVTQTPSHQVTQMGQEVILRCVPISNHLYFYWYRQILGQKVEFLVSFYNNEISEKSEIFDDQFSVERPDGSNFTLKIRSTKLEDSAMYFCASSARGKLADTQYFGPGTRLTVL.

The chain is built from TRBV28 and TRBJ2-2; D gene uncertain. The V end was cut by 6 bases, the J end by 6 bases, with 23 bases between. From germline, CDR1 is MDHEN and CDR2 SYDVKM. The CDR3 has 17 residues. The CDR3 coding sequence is TGTGCCAGCAGCCTCCATGTCTCGGCCCTTACCCCCGGGGAGCTGTTTTTT. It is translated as CASSLHVSALTPGELFF.

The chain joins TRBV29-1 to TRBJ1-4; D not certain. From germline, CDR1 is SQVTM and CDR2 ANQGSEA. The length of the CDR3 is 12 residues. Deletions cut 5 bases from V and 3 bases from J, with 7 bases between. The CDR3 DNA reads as TGCAGCGTTCAAGGGTCTAATGAAAAACTGTTTTTT. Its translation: CSVQGSNEKLFF.

CDR3 residues: CASSSMGRDNEQFF. The CDR3 DNA reads as TGTGCCAGCAGCTCAATGGGCCGAGACAATGAGCAGTTCTTC. This chain joins TRBV11-2 and TRBJ2-1; D call uncertain. The germline gives CDR1 SGHAT, CDR2 FQNNGV. The V end lost 4 bases, the J end lost 5 bases, and 12 bases lay between the germline ends. The length of the CDR3 is 14 residues. The full variable domain, completed using reference TRBV11-2 and TRBJ2-1, is EAGVAQSPRYKIIEKRQSVAFWCNPISGHATLYWYQQILGQGPKLLIQFQNNGVVDDSQLPKDRFSAERLKGVDSTLKIQPAKLEDSAVYLCASSSMGRDNEQFFGPGTRLTVL.

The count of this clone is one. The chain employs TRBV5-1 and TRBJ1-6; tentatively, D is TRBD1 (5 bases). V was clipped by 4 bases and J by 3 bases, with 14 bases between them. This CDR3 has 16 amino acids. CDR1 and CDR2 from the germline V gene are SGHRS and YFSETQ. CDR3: CASSPRGRDYNSPLHF. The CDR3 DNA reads TGCGCCAGCAGCCCTCGGGGGAGGGACTATAATTCACCCCTCCACTTT. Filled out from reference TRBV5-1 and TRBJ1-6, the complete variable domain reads KAGVTQTPRYLIKTRGQQVTLSCSPISGHRSVSWYQQTPGQGLQFLFEYFSETQRNKGNFPGRFSGRQFSNSRSEMNVSTLELGDSALYLCASSPRGRDYNSPLHFGNGTRLTVT.

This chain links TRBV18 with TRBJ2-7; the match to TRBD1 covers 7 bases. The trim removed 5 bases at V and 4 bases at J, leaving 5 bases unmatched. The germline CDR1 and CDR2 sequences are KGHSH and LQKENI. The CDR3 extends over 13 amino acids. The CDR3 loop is CASSSGTAYEQYF. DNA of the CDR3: TGTGCCAGCTCATCCGGGACAGCTTACGAGCAGTACTTC.

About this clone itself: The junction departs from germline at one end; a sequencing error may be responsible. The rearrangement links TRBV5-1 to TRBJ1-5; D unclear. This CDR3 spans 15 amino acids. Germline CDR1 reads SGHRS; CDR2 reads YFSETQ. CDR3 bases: TGCGCCAGCAGGTTGGAAGTAGATAGCAATCAGCCCCAGCATTTT. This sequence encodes CASRLEVDSNQPQHF.